These 14 T cell receptor beta chains share one sample of origin, sequenced in a study of neurological immune-mediated disorders (dated by TCRdb to between 2019 and 2020). Libraries were prepared through 5' RACE. Sequenced on an Illumina HiSeq 2500. TCRdb handled the public reads itself, with Q25 trimming in fastp and clone calling in MiXCR, and kept productive beta chains. Rows with a matching CDR3 protein are joined into one entry that keeps the most common DNA and genes. This sample holds around 50,000 distinct CDR3 sequences; less than 4% were observed only once. The ten largest clones add up to 5.5% to 7.5% of the sample. The sample consisted of PBMCs. Receptors were obtained from a man aged 55 to 70 with multiple sclerosis.

On this clonotype itself: A junction end diverges from the germline sequence, so it may reflect a read error. This chain uses TRBV28 with TRBJ1-4; D is uncertain. There are 12 residues in the CDR3. Germline CDR1 and CDR2: MDHEN and SYDVKM. The CDR3 DNA sequence: TGTGACAGCAGTTTAATAGATGAAAAACTGTTTTTT. Its protein is CDSSLIDEKLFF.

In this sample, this clonotype turned up many times. V and J are TRBV27 and TRBJ1-5, with 8 bases fitting TRBD1. The CDR3 runs 13 residues. The germline V gene has CDR1 MNHEY and CDR2 SMNVEV (reference sequence). The J segment lost 6 bases and the V segment lost 6 bases, leaving 4 bases of the junction unmatched. CDR3 residues: CASRPTGAQPQHF. Written as DNA, the CDR3 is TGTGCCAGCAGGCCGACAGGGGCTCAGCCCCAGCATTTT.

In its sample, this clonotype was seen many times. The chain is built from TRBV12-3 or TRBV12-4 and TRBJ2-2, with D unclear. The CDR3 loop spans 11 amino acids. Trimming cost V 7 bases and J 7 bases, with 7 bases left between them. CDR3 sequence reads: CASTQSGELFF. CDR3 coding DNA: TGTGCCAGCACCCAAAGCGGGGAGCTGTTTTTT.

This clonotype was found many times. V and J are TRBV20-1 and TRBJ1-2; D gene uncertain. Germline CDR1 DFQATT, CDR2 SNEGSKA (reference sequence). The V end lost 3 bases, the J end lost 9 bases, and 11 bases lay between the germline ends. CDR3 length: 11 amino acids. The CDR3 is CSARRESSYTF. The CDR3 DNA is TGCAGTGCTAGGCGGGAGTCCAGCTACACCTTC.

In this sample, this clonotype turned up many times. The chain couples TRBV5-5 to TRBJ2-2; D not resolved. The CDR3 totals 15 residues. Germline assignment: CDR1 SGHKS and CDR2 YYEKEE (reference sequence). V was clipped by 2 bases and J by 1 base, with 9 bases between them. CDR3 sequence reads: CASSFELRNTGELFF. As DNA, the CDR3 is TGTGCCAGCAGCTTCGAGCTTAGGAACACCGGGGAGCTGTTTTTT.

This clonotype was counted a few times. V usage is TRBV29-1 and J usage is TRBJ1-2, with 9 positions matching TRBD1. The germline CDR1 and CDR2 sequences are SQVTM and ANQGSEA. The trim removed 4 bases at V and 4 bases at J, leaving 4 bases unmatched. This CDR3 is built from 13 residues. CDR3 sequence: CSVVGQGSYGYTF. CDR3 sequence (DNA): TGCAGCGTTGTGGGACAGGGTTCCTATGGCTACACCTTC.

Ten or more counts support this clonotype. The chain combines TRBV20-1 with TRBJ2-3; D not certain. Trimming shortened V by 6 bases and J by 2 bases, and 18 bases separated the two germline ends. The CDR3 spans 15 residues. Germline V gene lookup returns CDR1 DFQATT and CDR2 SNEGSKA (reference sequence). Here the CDR3 DNA reads TGCAGTGCCAGCGCAGTGTCGGCCCCCACAGATACGCAGTATTTT. Translating gives CSASAVSAPTDTQYF.

This clonotype came up many times. The rearrangement joins TRBV20-1 to TRBJ2-6, with unresolved D. This CDR3 is built from 14 residues. CDR1 is DFQATT, CDR2 SNEGSKA, per germline (reference sequence). Trimming took 6 bases from V and 2 from J, leaving 11 bases between them. The CDR3, as DNA: TGCAGTGCGGAGCTGGGGACTGGGGCCAACGTCCTGACTTTC. Translated, it gives CSAELGTGANVLTF.

This clonotype was recorded at least ten times. This sequence joins TRBV3-1 and TRBJ2-3; D is undetermined. V was trimmed by 0 bases and J by 1 base, leaving 5 bases between them. Germline-derived CDR1 and CDR2 are LGHDT and YNNKEL (reference sequence). This CDR3 contains 14 residues. The CDR3 bases are TGTGCCAGCAGCCAAGACCCGGGCACAGATACGCAGTATTTT. It encodes CASSQDPGTDTQYF.

This clonotype was observed at least ten times. This rearrangement joins TRBV12-3 or TRBV12-4 to TRBJ1-5; D is possibly TRBD1 (5 bases). Trimming cost V 7 bases and J 5 bases, with 12 bases left between them. The CDR3 extends over 13 amino acids. CDR3 in DNA: TGTGCCAGCACCCGACAGTTGGATCAGCCCCAGCATTTT. Protein product: CASTRQLDQPQHF.

This clonotype has more than one count but fewer than ten. The gene calls are TRBV7-8 and TRBJ2-1; TRBD2 aligns across 9 bases. V was pared by 0 bases and J by 4 bases, with 4 bases of the junction left unmatched. The CDR3 has 16 residues. Germline CDR1 reads SGHVS; CDR2 reads FQNEAQ. The CDR3 DNA is TGTGCCAGCAGCTTAGCGCGAGCGGGAGGTTACAATGAGCAGTTCTTC. It translates to CASSLARAGGYNEQFF. Drawing the rest from reference TRBV7-8 and TRBJ2-1, the complete variable domain is GAGVSQSPRYKVAKRGQDVALRCDPISGHVSLFWYQQALGQGPEFLTYFQNEAQLDKSGLPSDRFFAERPEGSVSTLKIQRTQQEDSAVYLCASSLARAGGYNEQFFGPGTRLTVL.

This clonotype was seen ten or more times. The chain employs TRBV20-1 and TRBJ1-1, with D possibly matching TRBD1 (5 bases). This CDR3 has 13 amino acids. V was trimmed by 1 base and J by 1 base, leaving 7 bases between them. CDR1 and CDR2 (germline): DFQATT, SNEGSKA (reference sequence). The CDR3 region has the DNA TGCAGTGCTAGAGGACAGCGGAACACTGAAGCTTTCTTT. Its protein is CSARGQRNTEAFF.

This clonotype was picked up a small number of times. The rearrangement links TRBV12-3 or TRBV12-4 to TRBJ1-1, with a possible D match to TRBD1 (5 bases). The CDR3 length is 12 residues. The V and J ends lost 6 bases and 7 bases respectively, with 12 bases between them. As DNA, the CDR3 is TGTGCCAGCAGACAAGACAGTGGTGAAGCTTTCTTT. Protein sequence: CASRQDSGEAFF.

The table lists this clonotype with many counts. This rearrangement joins TRBV2 to TRBJ1-2; 7 nucleotides align to TRBD1. This CDR3 comprises 13 residues. Germline trimming cut 6 bases from V and 7 bases from J; bases unmatched to any gene: 8. Germline loops: CDR1 SNHLY, CDR2 FYNNEI. In nucleotides, the CDR3 is TGTGCCAGCAGGAAGGGGACAGACGGTGGCTACACCTTC. The encoded protein is CASRKGTDGGYTF. The full variable domain, with the rest looked up from reference TRBV2 and TRBJ1-2, is EPEVTQTPSHQVTQMGQEVILRCVPISNHLYFYWYRQILGQKVEFLVSFYNNEISEKSEIFDDQFSVERPDGSNFTLKIRSTKLEDSAMYFCASRKGTDGGYTFGSGTRLTVV.